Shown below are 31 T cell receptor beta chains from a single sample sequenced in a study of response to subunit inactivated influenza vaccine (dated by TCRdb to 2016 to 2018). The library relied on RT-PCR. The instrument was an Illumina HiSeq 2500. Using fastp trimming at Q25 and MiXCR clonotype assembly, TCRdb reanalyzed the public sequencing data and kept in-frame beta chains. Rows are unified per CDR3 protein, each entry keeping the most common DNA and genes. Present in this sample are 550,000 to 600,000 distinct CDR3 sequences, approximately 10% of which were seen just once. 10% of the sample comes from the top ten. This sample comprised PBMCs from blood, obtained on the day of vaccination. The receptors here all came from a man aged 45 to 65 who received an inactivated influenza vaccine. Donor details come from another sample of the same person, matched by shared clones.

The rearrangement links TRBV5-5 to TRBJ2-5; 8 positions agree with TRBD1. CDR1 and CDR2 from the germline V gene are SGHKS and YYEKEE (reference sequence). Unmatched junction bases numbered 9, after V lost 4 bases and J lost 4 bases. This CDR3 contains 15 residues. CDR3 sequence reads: CASSVGQGSGETQYF. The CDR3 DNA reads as TGTGCCAGCAGCGTAGGACAGGGTTCGGGAGAGACCCAGTACTTC.

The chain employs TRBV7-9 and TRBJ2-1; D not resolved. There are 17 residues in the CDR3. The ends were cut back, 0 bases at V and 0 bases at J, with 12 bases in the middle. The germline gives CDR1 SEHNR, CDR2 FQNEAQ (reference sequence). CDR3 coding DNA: TGTGCCAGCAGCTTAGCAAACCTCCGCCACTCCTACAATGAGCAGTTCTTC. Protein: CASSLANLRHSYNEQFF. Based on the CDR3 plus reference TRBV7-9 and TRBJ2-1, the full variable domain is DTGVSQNPRHKITKRGQNVTFRCDPISEHNRLYWYRQTLGQGPEFLTYFQNEAQLEKSRLLSDRFSAERPKGSFSTLEIQRTEQGDSAMYLCASSLANLRHSYNEQFFGPGTRLTVL.

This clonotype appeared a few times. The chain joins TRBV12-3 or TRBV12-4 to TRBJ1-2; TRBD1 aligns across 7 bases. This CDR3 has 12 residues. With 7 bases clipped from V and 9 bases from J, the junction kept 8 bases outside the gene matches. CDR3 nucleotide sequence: TGTGCCAGCACCCTGACAGGGAATCGCTACACCTTC. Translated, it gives CASTLTGNRYTF.

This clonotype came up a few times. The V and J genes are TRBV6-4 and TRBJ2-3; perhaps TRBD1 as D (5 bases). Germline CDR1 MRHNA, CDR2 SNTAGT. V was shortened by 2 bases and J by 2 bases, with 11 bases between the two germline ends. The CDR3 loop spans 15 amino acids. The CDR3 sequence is CASSDRGTATDTQYF. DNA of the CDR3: TGTGCCAGCAGTGACAGGGGAACCGCCACAGATACGCAGTATTTT.

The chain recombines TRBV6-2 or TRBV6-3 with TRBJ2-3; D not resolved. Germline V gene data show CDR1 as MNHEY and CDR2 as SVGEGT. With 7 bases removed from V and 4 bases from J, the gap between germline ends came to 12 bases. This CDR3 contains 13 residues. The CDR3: CASTPSSADTQYF. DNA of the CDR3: TGTGCCAGCACCCCGAGCAGTGCAGATACGCAGTATTTT.

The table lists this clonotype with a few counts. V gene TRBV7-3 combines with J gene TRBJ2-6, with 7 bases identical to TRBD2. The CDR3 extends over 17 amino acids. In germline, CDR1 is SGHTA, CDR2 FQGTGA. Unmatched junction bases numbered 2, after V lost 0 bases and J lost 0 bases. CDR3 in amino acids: CASSLTGGTSGANVLTF. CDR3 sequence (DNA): TGTGCCAGCAGCTTAACCGGGGGGACCTCTGGGGCCAACGTCCTGACTTTC. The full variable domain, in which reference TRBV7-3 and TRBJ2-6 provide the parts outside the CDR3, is GAGVSQTPSNKVTEKGKYVELRCDPISGHTALYWYRQSLGQGPEFLIYFQGTGAADDSGLPNDRFFAVRPEGSVSTLKIQRTERGDSAVYLCASSLTGGTSGANVLTFGAGSRLTVL.

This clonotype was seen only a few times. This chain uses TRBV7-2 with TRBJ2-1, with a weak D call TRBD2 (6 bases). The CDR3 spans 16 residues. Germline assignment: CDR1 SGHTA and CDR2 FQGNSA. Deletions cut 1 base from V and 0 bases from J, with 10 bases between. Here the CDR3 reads CASSLVGGASYNEQFF. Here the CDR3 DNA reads TGTGCCAGCAGCTTAGTTGGCGGGGCCTCCTACAATGAGCAGTTCTTC. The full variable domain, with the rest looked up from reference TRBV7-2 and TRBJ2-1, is GAGVSQSPSNKVTEKGKDVELRCDPISGHTALYWYRQSLGQGLEFLIYFQGNSAPDKSGLPSDRFSAERTGGSVSTLTIQRTQQEDSAVYLCASSLVGGASYNEQFFGPGTRLTVL.

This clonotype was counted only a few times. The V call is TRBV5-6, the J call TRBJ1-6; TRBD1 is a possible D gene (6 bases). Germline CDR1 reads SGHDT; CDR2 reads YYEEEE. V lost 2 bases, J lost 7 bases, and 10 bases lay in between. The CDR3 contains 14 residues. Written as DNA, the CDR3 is TGTGCCAGCAGCTTAACAGGGTCAAATTCACCCCTCCACTTT. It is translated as CASSLTGSNSPLHF.

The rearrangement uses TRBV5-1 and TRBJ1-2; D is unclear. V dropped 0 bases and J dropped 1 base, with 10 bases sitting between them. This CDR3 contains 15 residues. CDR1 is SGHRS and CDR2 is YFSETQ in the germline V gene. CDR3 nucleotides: TGCGCCAGCAGCTTGGAAACAGTCTTTAACTATGGCTACACCTTC. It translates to CASSLETVFNYGYTF.

The CDR3 DNA reads as TGTGCCAGCAGTTTAGGTGGGACAGGTGGCAGAAATGGCTACACCTTC. It encodes CASSLGGTGGRNGYTF. J is TRBJ1-2 and V is TRBV12-3 or TRBV12-4, with TRBD1 matching 8 bases. The CDR3 runs to 16 residues. Trimming removed 1 base from V and 6 bases from J; junction bases left unmatched: 10.

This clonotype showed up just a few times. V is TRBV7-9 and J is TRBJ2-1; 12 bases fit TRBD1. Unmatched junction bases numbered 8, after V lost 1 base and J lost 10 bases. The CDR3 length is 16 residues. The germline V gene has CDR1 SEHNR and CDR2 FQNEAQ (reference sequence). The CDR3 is CASSLGGTGGLREQFF. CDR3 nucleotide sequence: TGTGCCAGCAGCTTAGGCGGGACAGGGGGCTTGAGAGAGCAGTTCTTC.

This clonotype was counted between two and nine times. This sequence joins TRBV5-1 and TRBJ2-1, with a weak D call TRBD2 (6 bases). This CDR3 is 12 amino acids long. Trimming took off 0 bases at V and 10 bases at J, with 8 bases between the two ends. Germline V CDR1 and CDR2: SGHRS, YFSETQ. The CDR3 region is CASSLGLAEQFF. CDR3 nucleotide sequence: TGCGCCAGCAGCTTGGGTCTAGCGGAGCAGTTCTTC.

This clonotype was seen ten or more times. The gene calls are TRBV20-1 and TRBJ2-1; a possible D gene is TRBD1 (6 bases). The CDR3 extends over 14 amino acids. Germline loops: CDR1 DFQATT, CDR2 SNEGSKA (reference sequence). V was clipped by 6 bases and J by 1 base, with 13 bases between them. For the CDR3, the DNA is TGCAGTGCGAGGGGGTCTGTATCCTACAATGAGCAGTTCTTC. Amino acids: CSARGSVSYNEQFF.

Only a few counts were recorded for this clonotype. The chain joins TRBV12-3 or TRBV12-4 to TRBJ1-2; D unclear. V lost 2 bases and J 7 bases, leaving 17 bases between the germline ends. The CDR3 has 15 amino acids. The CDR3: CASSLKYPGWSGYTF. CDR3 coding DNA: TGTGCCAGCAGTTTAAAGTACCCGGGCTGGTCTGGCTACACCTTC.

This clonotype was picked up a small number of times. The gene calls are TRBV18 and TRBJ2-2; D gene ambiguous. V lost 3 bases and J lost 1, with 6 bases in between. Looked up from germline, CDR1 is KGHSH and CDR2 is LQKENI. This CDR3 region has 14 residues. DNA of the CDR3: TGTGCCAGCTCACCCACCCAGAACACCGGGGAGCTGTTTTTT. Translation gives CASSPTQNTGELFF.

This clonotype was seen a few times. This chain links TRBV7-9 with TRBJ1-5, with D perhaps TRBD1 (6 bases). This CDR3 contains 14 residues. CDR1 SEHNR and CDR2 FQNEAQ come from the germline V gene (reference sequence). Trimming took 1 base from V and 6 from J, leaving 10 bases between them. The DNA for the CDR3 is TGTGCCAGCAGCTTAGAAGGGGGTAGTCAGCCCCAGCATTTT. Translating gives CASSLEGGSQPQHF.

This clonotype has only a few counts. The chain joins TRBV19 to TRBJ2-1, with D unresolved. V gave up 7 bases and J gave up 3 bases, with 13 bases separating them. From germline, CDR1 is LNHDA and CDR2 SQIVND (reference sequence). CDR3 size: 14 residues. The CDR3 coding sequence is TGTGCCAGTACCATGTCCCAGAACTACAATGAGCAGTTCTTC. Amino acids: CASTMSQNYNEQFF.

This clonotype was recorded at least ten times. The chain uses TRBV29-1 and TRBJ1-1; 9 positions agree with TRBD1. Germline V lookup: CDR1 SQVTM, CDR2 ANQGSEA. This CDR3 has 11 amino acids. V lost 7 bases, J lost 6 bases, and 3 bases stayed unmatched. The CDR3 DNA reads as TGCAGCGGGAACAGGGGGCCTGAAGCTTTCTTT. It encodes CSGNRGPEAFF.

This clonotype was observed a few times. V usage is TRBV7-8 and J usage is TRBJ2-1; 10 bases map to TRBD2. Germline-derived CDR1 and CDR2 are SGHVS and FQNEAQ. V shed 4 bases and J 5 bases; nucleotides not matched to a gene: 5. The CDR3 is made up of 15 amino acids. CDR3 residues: CASSSLAGEHNEQFF. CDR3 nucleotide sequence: TGTGCCAGCAGCTCCCTAGCGGGAGAGCACAATGAGCAGTTCTTC.

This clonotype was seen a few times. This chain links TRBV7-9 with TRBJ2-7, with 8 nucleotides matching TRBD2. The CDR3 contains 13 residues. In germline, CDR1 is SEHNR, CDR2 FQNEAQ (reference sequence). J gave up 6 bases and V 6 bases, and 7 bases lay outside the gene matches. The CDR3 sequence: CASRLAEVGEQYF. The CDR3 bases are TGTGCCAGCAGACTAGCGGAGGTAGGCGAGCAGTACTTC.

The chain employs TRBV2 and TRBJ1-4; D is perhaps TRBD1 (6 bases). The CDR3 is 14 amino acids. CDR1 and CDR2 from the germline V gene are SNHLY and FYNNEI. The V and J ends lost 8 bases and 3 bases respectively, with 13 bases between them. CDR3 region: CASLLQGPNEKLFF. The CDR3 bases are TGTGCCAGCCTCCTCCAGGGGCCTAATGAAAAACTGTTTTTT.

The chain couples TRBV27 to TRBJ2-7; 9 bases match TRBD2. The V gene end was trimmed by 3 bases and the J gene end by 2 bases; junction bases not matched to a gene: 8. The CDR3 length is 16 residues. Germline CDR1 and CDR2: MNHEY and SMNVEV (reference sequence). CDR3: CASSFFRGGRAYEQYF. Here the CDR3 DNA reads TGTGCCAGCAGTTTCTTTCGGGGCGGGAGGGCCTACGAGCAGTACTTC.

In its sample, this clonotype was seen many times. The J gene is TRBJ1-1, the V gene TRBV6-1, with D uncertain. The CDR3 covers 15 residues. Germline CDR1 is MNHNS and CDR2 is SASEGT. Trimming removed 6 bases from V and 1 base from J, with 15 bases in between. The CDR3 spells CASRTAAEANTEAFF. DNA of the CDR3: TGTGCCAGCAGAACCGCAGCGGAGGCGAACACTGAAGCTTTCTTT.

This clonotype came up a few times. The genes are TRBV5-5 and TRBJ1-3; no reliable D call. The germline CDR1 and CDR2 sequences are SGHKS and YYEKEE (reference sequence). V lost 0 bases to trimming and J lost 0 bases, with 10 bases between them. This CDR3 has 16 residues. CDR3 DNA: TGTGCCAGCAGCTTGGATCCTTTGATCTCTGGAAACACCATATATTTT. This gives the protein CASSLDPLISGNTIYF.

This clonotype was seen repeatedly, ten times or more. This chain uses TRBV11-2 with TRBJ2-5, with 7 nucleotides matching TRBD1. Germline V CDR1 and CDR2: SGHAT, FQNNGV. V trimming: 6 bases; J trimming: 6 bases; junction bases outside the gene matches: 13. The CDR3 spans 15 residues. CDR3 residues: CASSGTRGRGKTQYF. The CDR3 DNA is TGTGCCAGCAGTGGTACAAGGGGGCGAGGAAAGACCCAGTACTTC.

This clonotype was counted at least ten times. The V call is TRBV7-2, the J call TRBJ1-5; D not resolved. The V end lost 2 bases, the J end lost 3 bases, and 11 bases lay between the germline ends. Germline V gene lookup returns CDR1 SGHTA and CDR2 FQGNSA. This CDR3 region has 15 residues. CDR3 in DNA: TGTGCCAGCAGCTTAAGGACCCCAACCAATCAGCCCCAGCATTTT. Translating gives CASSLRTPTNQPQHF. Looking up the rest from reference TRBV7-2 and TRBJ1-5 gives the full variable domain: GAGVSQSPSNKVTEKGKDVELRCDPISGHTALYWYRQSLGQGLEFLIYFQGNSAPDKSGLPSDRFSAERTGGSVSTLTIQRTQQEDSAVYLCASSLRTPTNQPQHFGDGTRLSIL.

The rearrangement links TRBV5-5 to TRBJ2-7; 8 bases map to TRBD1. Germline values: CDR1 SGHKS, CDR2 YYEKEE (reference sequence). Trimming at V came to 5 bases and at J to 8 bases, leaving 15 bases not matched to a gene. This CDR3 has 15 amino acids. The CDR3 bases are TGTGCCAGCAGATGGGAGACAGGGGTATCTACGAAGCAGTACTTC. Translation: CASRWETGVSTKQYF.

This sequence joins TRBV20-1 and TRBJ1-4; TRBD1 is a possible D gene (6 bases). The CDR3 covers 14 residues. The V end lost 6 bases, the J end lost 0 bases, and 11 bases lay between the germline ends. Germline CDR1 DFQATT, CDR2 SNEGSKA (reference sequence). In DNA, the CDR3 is TGCAGTGCCGACTCAGGGGCAACTAATGAAAAACTGTTTTTT. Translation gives CSADSGATNEKLFF.

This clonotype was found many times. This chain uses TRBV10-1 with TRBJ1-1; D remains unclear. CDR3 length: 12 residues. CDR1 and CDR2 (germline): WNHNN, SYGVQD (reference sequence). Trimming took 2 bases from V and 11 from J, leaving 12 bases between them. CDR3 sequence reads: CASSEPRGLAFF. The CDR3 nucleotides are TGCGCCAGCAGTGAGCCCAGAGGGTTGGCTTTCTTT.

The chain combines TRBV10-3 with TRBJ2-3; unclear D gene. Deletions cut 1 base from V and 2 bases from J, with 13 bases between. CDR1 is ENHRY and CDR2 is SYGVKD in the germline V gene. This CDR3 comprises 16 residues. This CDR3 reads CAISEWAGVNTDTQYF. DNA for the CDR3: TGTGCCATCAGTGAGTGGGCAGGAGTCAACACAGATACGCAGTATTTT.

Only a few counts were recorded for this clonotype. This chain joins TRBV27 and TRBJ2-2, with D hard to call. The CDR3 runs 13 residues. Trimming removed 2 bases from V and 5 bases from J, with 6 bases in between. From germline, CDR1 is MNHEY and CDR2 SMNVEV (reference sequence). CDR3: CASSLKQTGELFF. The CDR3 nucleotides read TGTGCCAGCAGTTTAAAGCAGACCGGGGAGCTGTTTTTT.